This T cell receptor beta chain was identified in a study of beta chain features in type 1 diabetes. The wider study: Patients did not differ from healthy donors in age, gender or cell yield.

The whole isolated RNA underwent reverse transcription, so sequencing captured expressed TCRB transcripts. Repertoires were generated with immunoSEQ multiplex PCR, while TCRdb's copy carries only in-frame clones and drops some. This table holds hundreds of thousands of clones, 10% to 15% found once. Findings and caveats of the study: Any PCR bias toward short templates would affect both groups alike. Shorter TCRB CDR3s, moderately but significantly so, were found in Type 1 diabetes patients in all four CD4+ subsets.

Germline lookup yields CDR1 KGHSH and CDR2 LQKENI. The J segment lost 4 bases and the V segment lost 3 bases, leaving 4 bases of the junction unmatched. The CDR3 totals 15 residues. To note about this clone: Its antigen remains unknown. The same CDR3 also results from other DNA sequences found in this sample.

The material sequenced was naive CD4+ T cells from blood. The V call is TRBV18, the J call TRBJ1-2, with TRBD1 identical over 11 bases. The TCR sequence derives from a woman aged 18-29 years with type 1 diabetes. CDR3 DNA sequence: TGTGCCAGCTCACCCGGGACAGGGGGGTCCTATGGCTACACCTTC. Encoded protein: CASSPGTGGSYGYTF.